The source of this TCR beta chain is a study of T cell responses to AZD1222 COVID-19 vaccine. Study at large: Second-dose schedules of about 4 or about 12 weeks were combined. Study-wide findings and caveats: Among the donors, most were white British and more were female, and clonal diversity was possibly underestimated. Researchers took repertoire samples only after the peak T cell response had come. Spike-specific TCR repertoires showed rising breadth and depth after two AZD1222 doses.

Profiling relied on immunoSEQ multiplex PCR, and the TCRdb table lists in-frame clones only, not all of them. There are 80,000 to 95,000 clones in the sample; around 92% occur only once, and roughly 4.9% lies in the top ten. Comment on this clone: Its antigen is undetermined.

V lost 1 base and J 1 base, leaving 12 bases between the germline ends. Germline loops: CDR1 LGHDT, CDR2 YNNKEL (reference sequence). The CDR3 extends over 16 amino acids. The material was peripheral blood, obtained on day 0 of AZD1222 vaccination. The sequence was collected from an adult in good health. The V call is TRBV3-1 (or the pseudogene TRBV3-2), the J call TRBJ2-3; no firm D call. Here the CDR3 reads CASSQVSRSGTDTQYF. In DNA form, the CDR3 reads TGTGCCAGCAGCCAAGTGAGTCGATCGGGCACAGATACGCAGTATTTT.